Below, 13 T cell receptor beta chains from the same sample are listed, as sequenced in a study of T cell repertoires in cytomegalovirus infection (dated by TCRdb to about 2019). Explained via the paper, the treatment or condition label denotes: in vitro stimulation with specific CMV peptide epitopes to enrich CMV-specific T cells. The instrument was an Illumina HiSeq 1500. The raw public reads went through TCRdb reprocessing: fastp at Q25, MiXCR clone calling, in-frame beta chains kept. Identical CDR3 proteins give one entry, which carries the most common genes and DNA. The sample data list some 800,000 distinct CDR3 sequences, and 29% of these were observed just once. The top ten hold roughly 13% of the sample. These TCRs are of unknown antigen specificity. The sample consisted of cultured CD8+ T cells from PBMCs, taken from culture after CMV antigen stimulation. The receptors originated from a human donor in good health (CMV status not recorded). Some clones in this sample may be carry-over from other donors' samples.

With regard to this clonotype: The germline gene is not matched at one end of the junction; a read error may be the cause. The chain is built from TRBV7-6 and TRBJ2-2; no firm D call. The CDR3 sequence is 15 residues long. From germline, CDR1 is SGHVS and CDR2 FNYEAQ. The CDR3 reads CASSLVPGNTGELFF. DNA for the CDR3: TGTGCTAGCAGCTTAGTTCCGGGGAACACCGGGGAGCTGTTTTTT.

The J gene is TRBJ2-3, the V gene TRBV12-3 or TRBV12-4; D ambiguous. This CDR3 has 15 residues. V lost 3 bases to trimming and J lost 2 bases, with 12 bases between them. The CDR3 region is CASSFWPQVTDTQYF. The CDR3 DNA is TGTGCCAGCAGTTTTTGGCCGCAGGTCACAGATACGCAGTATTTT.

Written as DNA, the CDR3 is TGCGCCAGCAGTGAGAAGGACGATCACTCTGGGGCCAACGTCCTGACTTTC. As protein: CASSEKDDHSGANVLTF. The J gene is TRBJ2-6, the V gene TRBV10-1; no definite D call. V was trimmed by 2 bases and J by 0 bases, leaving 11 bases between them. Germline V gene data show CDR1 as WNHNN and CDR2 as SYGVQD (reference sequence). The CDR3 is 17 residues long.

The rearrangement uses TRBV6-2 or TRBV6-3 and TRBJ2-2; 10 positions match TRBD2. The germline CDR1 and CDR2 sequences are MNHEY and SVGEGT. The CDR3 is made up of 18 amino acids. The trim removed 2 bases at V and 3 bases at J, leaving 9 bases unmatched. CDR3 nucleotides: TGTGCCAGCAGTTACGTACCTTTGGGACTAGCGTACACCGGGGAGCTGTTTTTT. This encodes CASSYVPLGLAYTGELFF.

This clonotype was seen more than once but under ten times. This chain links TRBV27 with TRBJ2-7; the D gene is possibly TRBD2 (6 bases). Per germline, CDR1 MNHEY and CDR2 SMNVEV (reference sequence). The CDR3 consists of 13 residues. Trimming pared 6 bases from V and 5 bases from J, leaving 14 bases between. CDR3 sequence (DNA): TGTGCCAGCAGCCCCGGGAGATCCGACGAGCAGTACTTC. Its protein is CASSPGRSDEQYF.

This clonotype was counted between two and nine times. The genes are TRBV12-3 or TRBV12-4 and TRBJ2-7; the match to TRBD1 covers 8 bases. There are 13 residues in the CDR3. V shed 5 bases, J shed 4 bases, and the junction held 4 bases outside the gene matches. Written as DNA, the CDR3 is TGTGCCAGCAGTCCTGGGGACAGGTACGAGCAGTACGTC. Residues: CASSPGDRYEQYV.

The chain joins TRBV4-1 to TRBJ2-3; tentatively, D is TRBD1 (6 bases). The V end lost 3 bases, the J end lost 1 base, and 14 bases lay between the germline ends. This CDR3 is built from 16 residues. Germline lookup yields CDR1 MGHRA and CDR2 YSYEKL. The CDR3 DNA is TGCGCCAGCAGCCACACACAGGGTCCAGGCACAGATACGCAGTATTTT. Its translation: CASSHTQGPGTDTQYF.

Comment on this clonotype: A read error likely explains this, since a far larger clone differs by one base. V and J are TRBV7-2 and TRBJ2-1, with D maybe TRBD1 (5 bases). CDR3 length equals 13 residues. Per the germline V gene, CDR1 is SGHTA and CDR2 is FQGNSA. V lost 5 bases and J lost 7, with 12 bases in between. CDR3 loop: CASSRTWVNEQFF. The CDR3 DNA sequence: TGTGCCAGCAGCCGGACATGGGTGAATGAGCAGTTCTTC.

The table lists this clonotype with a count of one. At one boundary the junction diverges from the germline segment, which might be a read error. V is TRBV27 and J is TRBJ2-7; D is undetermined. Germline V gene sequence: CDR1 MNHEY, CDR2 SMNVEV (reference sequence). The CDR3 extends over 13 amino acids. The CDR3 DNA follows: TGTGCCAACAGTTTCGTAGTAGCAGCCGAGCAGTACTTC. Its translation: CANSFVVAAEQYF.

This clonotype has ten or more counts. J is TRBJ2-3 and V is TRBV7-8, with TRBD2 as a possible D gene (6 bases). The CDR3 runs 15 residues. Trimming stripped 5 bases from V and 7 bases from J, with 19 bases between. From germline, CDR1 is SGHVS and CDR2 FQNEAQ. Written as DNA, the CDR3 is TGTGCCAGCAGCCTCCCGGACTACCCCCGTAATACGCAGTATTTT. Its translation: CASSLPDYPRNTQYF.

This CDR3 is CASSVGQGGKLFF. The CDR3 DNA sequence: TGTGCCAGCAGCGTAGGACAGGGCGGGAAACTGTTTTTT. The rearrangement uses TRBV9 and TRBJ1-4; 7 positions match TRBD1. The CDR3 is 13 amino acids. The germline V gene encodes CDR1 SGDLS and CDR2 YYNGEE. J gave up 11 bases and V 0 bases, and 4 bases lay outside the gene matches.

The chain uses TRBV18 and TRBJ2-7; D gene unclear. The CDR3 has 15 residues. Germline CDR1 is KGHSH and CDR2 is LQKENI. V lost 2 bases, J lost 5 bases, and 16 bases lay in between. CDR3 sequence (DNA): TGTGCCAGCTCACCAAGATCCTCACAGCACCACGAGCAGTACTTC. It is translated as CASSPRSSQHHEQYF.

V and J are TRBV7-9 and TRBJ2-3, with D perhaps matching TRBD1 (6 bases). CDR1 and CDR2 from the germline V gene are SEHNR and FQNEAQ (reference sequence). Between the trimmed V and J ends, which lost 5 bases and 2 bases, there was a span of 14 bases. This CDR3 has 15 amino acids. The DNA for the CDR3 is TGTGCCAGCAGCACGACAGGAACAGCCACAGATACGCAGTATTTT. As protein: CASSTTGTATDTQYF.